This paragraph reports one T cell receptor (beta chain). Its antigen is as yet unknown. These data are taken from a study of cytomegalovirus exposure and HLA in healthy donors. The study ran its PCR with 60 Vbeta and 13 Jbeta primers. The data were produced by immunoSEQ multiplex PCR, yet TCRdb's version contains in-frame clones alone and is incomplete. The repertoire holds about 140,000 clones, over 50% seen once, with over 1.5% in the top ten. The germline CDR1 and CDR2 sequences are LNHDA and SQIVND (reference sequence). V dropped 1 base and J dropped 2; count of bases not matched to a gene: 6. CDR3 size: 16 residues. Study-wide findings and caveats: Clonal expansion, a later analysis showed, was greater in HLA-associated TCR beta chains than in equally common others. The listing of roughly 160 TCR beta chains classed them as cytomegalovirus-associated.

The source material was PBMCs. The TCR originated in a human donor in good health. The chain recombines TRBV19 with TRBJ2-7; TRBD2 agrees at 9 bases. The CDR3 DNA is TGTGCCAGTAGTATAGCTCAGGCGGGAGGGCCCTACGAGCAGTACTTC. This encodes CASSIAQAGGPYEQYF.